What follows is one TCR beta chain and its context. Its antigen is unidentified. The data derive from a study of T-cell memory formation after mild COVID-19. The study's findings and limits: Among clones peaking at day 37 in the second wave, SARS-CoV-2 specificity remained unconfirmed. CM and EM subsets held most contracting CD4+ clones; EMRA held CD8+ ones.

This CDR3 is built from 16 residues. The ends lost 0 bases at V and 4 bases at J; junction bases unmatched: 9. Germline V CDR1 and CDR2: LGHNA, YNFKEQ. TCRdb processed the 5' RACE reads anew with MiXCR; each CDR3 protein has one entry. In the table there are around 180,000 distinct CDR3 sequences, 18% of which are singletons. The gene calls are TRBV4-2 and TRBJ2-7, with 7 positions matching TRBD1. Sequencing was done on a sample of PBMCs or a T cell subset sorted from them (not recorded which). This sequence was found in a man younger than 30 who had mild COVID-19 (a few samples of this study predate the infection). Cell type and time point are not known. The CDR3 DNA is TGTGCCAGCAGCCAAGATGAGCCAGGGGGAAGGTACGAGCAGTACTTC. It specifies CASSQDEPGGRYEQYF.